This entry lists 8 T cell receptor beta chains sequenced from one sample in a study of CXCR3-negative and CXCR3-positive naive CD8 T cells. Study findings and constraints: Hydrophobicity was higher for TRB CDR3s found in CXCR3-positive naive cells than in CXCR3-negative naive cells.

The antigens these receptors bind are not known. TRB cDNA libraries were made by UMI-labeled 5' RACE. Each CDR3 protein gets one entry in TCRdb, which reprocessed the 5' RACE reads and gives no DNA. This repertoire comprises around 95,000 distinct CDR3 sequences; its ten largest clones make up 0.85% to 1.4%. Sequences were obtained from naive CXCR3+ CD8+ T cells from blood. Subset specified: CD45RO-CCR7+CD27+CD95- naive CD8+ T cells expressing CXCR3 (TNR3+). Source of these receptors: a human donor in good health. Some clones in this sample may be carry-over from other donors' samples.

The chain couples TRBV4-3 to TRBJ2-1. The CDR3 contains 16 residues. Germline-derived CDR1 and CDR2 are LGHNA and YSLEER. CDR3 residues: CASSQESGSSYNEQFF.

This chain links TRBV19 with TRBJ2-7; the D call of TRBD1 rests on TCRdb alone, since no DNA is present to check it. CDR3 size: 13 residues. Germline CDR1 reads LNHDA; CDR2 reads SQIVND (reference sequence). The CDR3 sequence: CASSTTGGDEQYF. The full variable domain, its missing parts supplied by reference TRBV19 and TRBJ2-7, is DGGITQSPKYLFRKEGQNVTLSCEQNLNHDAMYWYRQDPGQGLRLIYYSQIVNDFQKGDIAEGYSVSREKKESFPLTVTSAQKNPTAFYLCASSTTGGDEQYFGPGTRLTVT.

This sequence joins TRBV7-3 and TRBJ2-6; the D call from TCRdb, TRBD1, cannot be confirmed without DNA. The CDR3 extends over 20 amino acids. Germline CDR1 and CDR2: SGHTA and FQGTGA. This CDR3 reads CASSPPGGGQDVSGANVLTF.

This chain links TRBV7-9 with TRBJ1-4; TCRdb's D gene call, TRBD1, goes unchecked for lack of DNA. CDR3 length equals 19 residues. The germline V gene encodes CDR1 SEHNR and CDR2 FQNEAQ (reference sequence). The CDR3 region is CASIGPEGTGQGASEKLFF.

The chain employs TRBV29-1 and TRBJ2-3; no DNA is available, so the TRBD2 call from TCRdb remains unchecked. This CDR3 is 16 amino acids long. Germline V lookup: CDR1 SQVTM, CDR2 ANQGSEA. The CDR3: CSVEGSLADNTDTQYF.

This sequence joins TRBV2 and TRBJ1-3. CDR3 length: 12 residues. CDR1 is SNHLY and CDR2 is FYNNEI in the germline V gene. This CDR3 is CASSFQEDTIYF.

The chain carries TRBV5-1 and TRBJ1-1; TCRdb selects TRBD1, and the lack of DNA leaves this call unchecked. In germline, CDR1 is SGHRS, CDR2 YFSETQ. The CDR3 contains 14 residues. This CDR3 is CASSQIDRNTEAFF.

The gene calls are TRBV6-6 and TRBJ1-4; TCRdb names TRBD1, which stays unverified in the absence of DNA. The CDR3 consists of 15 residues. Germline CDR1 MNHNY, CDR2 SVGAGI (reference sequence). The CDR3 reads CASSYAGQGNEKLFF.